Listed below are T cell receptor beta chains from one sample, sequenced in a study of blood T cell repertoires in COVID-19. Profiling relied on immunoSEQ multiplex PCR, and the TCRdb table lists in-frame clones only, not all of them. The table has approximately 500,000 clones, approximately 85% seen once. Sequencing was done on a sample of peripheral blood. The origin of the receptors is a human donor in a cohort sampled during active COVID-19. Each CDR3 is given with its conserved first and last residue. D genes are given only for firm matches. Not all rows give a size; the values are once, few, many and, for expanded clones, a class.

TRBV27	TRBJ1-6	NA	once	CASSLWTADNSPLHF	TGTGCCAGCAGTTTATGGACAGCGGATAATTCACCCCTCCACTTT
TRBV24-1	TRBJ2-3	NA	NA	CATTGSSTDTQYF	TGTGCCACCACAGGGTCAAGCACAGATACGCAGTATTTT
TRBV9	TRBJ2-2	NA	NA	CASSGSREGIYRGELFF	TGTGCCAGCAGCGGATCCAGGGAAGGGATTTACAGAGGGGAGCTGTTTTTT
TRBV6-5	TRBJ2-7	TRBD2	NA	CASRNYASGYEQYF	TGTGCCAGCAGAAACTACGCTAGCGGCTACGAGCAGTACTTC
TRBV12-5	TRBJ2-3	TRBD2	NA	CASGLPTFSGKLKDTQYF	TGTGCTAGTGGTTTGCCTACTTTTAGCGGGAAGCTAAAAGATACGCAGTATTTT
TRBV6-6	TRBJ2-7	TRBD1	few	CASSRPGTGTVGHYEQYF	TGTGCCAGCAGTCGACCCGGGACAGGGACCGTAGGTCACTACGAGCAGTACTTC
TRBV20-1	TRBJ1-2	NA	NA	CSARIRGYTF	TGCAGTGCTAGGATCAGAGGCTACACCTTC
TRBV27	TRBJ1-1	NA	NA	CASSSPRFTEAFF	TGTGCCAGCAGTTCCCCCCGTTTCACTGAAGCTTTCTTT
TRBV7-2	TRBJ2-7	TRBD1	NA	CASSSAGTGKYEQYF	TGTGCCAGCAGCTCTGCCGGGACAGGGAAATACGAGCAGTACTTC
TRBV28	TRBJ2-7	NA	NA	CASSLLGPNYEQYF	TGTGCCAGCAGTTTACTCGGTCCTAACTACGAGCAGTACTTC
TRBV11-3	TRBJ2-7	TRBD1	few	CASSSRDRVTNEQYF	TGTGCCAGCAGCTCCAGGGACAGGGTGACCAACGAGCAGTACTTC
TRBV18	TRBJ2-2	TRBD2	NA	CASSPPSGRNTGELFF	TGTGCCAGCTCACCACCAAGCGGGAGAAACACCGGGGAGCTGTTTTTT
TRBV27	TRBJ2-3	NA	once	CATQGGTDTQYF	TGTGCCACCCAGGGGGGAACAGATACGCAGTATTTT
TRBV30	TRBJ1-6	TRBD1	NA	CAWSTETGENSPLHF	TGTGCCTGGAGTACCGAGACAGGGGAGAATTCACCCCTCCACTTT
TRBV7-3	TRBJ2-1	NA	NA	CASSLTWASIEQFF	TGTGCCAGCAGCTTAACGTGGGCTAGCATTGAGCAGTTCTTC
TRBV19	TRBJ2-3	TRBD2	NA	CASSTAAGGSDTQYF	TGTGCCAGTAGTACCGCGGCGGGAGGGTCAGATACGCAGTATTTT
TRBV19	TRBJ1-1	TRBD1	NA	CASSPRPRTGGYGTEAFF	TGTGCCAGTAGTCCCCGGCCTCGGACAGGGGGCTATGGCACTGAAGCTTTCTTT